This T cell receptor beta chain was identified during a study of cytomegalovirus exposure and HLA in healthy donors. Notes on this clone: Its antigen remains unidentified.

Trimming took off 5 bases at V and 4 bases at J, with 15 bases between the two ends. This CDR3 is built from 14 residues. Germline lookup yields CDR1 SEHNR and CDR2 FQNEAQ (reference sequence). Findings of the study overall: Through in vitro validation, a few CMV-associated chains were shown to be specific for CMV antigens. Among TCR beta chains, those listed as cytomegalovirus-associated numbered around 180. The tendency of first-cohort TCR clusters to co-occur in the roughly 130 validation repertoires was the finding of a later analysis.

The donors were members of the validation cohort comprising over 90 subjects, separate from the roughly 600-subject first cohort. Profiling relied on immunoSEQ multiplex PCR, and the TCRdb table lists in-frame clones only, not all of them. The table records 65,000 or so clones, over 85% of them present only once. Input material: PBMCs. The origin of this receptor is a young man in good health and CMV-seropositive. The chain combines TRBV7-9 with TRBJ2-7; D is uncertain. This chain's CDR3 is CASSPDTNPYEQYF. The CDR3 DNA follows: TGTGCCAGCAGCCCTGACACAAACCCATACGAGCAGTACTTC.